The 21 T cell receptor beta chains presented below share a single source sample, sequenced in a study of cytomegalovirus exposure and HLA in healthy donors. PCR primers comprised 60 Vbeta and 13 Jbeta primers. Measured with immunoSEQ multiplex PCR; TCRdb has only the in-frame clones, and not every one. This table holds approximately 95,000 clones, more than 70% found once. The sequenced sample consisted of PBMCs. The receptors were gathered from a man aged 18 to 30 in good health and CMV-seropositive.

The rearrangement links TRBV14 to TRBJ1-6; possible D gene TRBD1, 6 bases. V shed 7 bases and J shed 8 bases, with 15 bases lying between them. This CDR3 is built from 14 residues. Germline CDR1 SGHDN, CDR2 FVKESK. In nucleotides, the CDR3 is TGTGCCAGCAAGGCGACAGGTTTAGATTCACCCCTCCACTTT. This gives the protein CASKATGLDSPLHF. Together with reference TRBV14 and TRBJ1-6, the CDR3 gives the full variable domain: EAGVTQFPSHSVIEKGQTVTLRCDPISGHDNLYWYRRVMGKEIKFLLHFVKESKQDESGMPNNRFLAERTGGTYSTLKVQPAELEDSGVYFCASKATGLDSPLHFGNGTRLTVT.

This rearrangement joins TRBV6-6 to TRBJ1-1; possible D gene TRBD1, 6 bases. Trimming stripped 4 bases from V and 2 bases from J, with 11 bases between. Germline CDR1 is MNHNY and CDR2 is SVGAGI (reference sequence). The CDR3 is 14 amino acids. CDR3 DNA sequence: TGTGCCAGCAGTTTGAAAGGGACAAACACTGAAGCTTTCTTT. Translating it yields CASSLKGTNTEAFF.

This chain connects TRBV6-5 to TRBJ1-1; D uncertain. CDR3 length equals 13 residues. Germline V CDR1 and CDR2: MNHEY, SVGAGI. The V end was cut by 5 bases, the J end by 4 bases, with 11 bases between. The CDR3: CASSELILTEAFF. The CDR3, as DNA: TGTGCCAGCAGTGAGCTCATTCTCACTGAAGCTTTCTTT.

This clone was seen more than once but under ten times. V and J are TRBV10-3 and TRBJ2-7, with 7 bases aligning to TRBD1. After removal of 9 bases from V and 2 bases from J, the junction contained 1 base not matched to a gene. The CDR3 consists of 11 residues. Germline V gene data show CDR1 as ENHRY and CDR2 as SYGVKD. The CDR3 protein is CAIGQAYEQYF. As DNA, the CDR3 is TGTGCCATTGGACAGGCCTACGAGCAGTACTTC.

The gene calls are TRBV30 and TRBJ1-5, with D perhaps matching TRBD1 (6 bases). V was trimmed by 5 bases and J by 9 bases, leaving 17 bases between them. In germline, CDR1 is GTSNPN, CDR2 SVGIG (reference sequence). CDR3 length equals 13 residues. The CDR3, as DNA: TGTGCCTGGGCTGACAGGCGGGTGGGGCCCCAGCATTTT. Its protein is CAWADRRVGPQHF.

The chain joins TRBV19 to TRBJ1-6; TRBD1 is a possible D gene (5 bases). The CDR3 has 16 amino acids. Trimming removed 4 bases at V and 7 bases at J, with 17 bases between. Germline V gene lookup returns CDR1 LNHDA and CDR2 SQIVND (reference sequence). Here the CDR3 DNA reads TGTGCCAGTAGTACCGAATCAGGGATTTGGAATTCACCCCTCCACTTT. This translates into CASSTESGIWNSPLHF.

The chain employs TRBV5-1 and TRBJ1-2; D unclear. Germline loops: CDR1 SGHRS, CDR2 YFSETQ. The CDR3 consists of 12 residues. Trimming removed 3 bases from V and 5 bases from J, with 8 bases in between. CDR3 nucleotide sequence: TGCGCCAGCAGCTCAGATCAGTATGGCTACACCTTC. Amino acid sequence: CASSSDQYGYTF.

In this sample, this clone turned up a few times. This chain uses TRBV6-5 with TRBJ1-2, with TRBD1 matching 9 bases. Per germline, CDR1 MNHEY and CDR2 SVGAGI. Trimming took 2 bases from V and 8 from J; bases not matched to a gene: 3. This CDR3 is built from 13 residues. The CDR3 sequence: CASSYGTGSGYTF. As DNA, the CDR3 is TGTGCCAGCAGTTACGGGACAGGGTCGGGCTACACCTTC.

This clone was found a few times. The gene calls are TRBV6-5 and TRBJ1-6; TRBD1 matches at 8 bases. This CDR3 spans 15 amino acids. Trimming removed 4 bases from V and 9 bases from J; junction bases left unmatched: 8. Germline V CDR1 and CDR2: MNHEY, SVGAGI. The CDR3 protein is CASSSMAGGISPLHF. CDR3 DNA: TGTGCCAGCAGTTCCATGGCAGGGGGCATTTCACCCCTCCACTTT.

This clone has more than one count but fewer than ten. V usage is TRBV7-2 and J usage is TRBJ1-2; D is ambiguous. The CDR3 loop spans 14 amino acids. Trimming left V 4 bases short and J 0 bases short, with 9 bases between. From germline, CDR1 is SGHTA and CDR2 FQGNSA. CDR3 DNA: TGTGCCAGCAGCTCAGGTGCCCCTAACTATGGCTACACCTTC. Translated: CASSSGAPNYGYTF.

This rearrangement joins TRBV5-1 to TRBJ2-1; 7 nucleotides agree with TRBD1. This CDR3 spans 14 amino acids. After removal of 3 bases from V and 7 bases from J, the junction contained 7 bases not matched to a gene. Per the germline V gene, CDR1 is SGHRS and CDR2 is YFSETQ. The CDR3 nucleotides are TGCGCCAGCAGCTCCCATACAGGGGTTAATGAGCAGTTCTTC. Residues: CASSSHTGVNEQFF. The whole variable domain, remainder taken from reference TRBV5-1 and TRBJ2-1, is KAGVTQTPRYLIKTRGQQVTLSCSPISGHRSVSWYQQTPGQGLQFLFEYFSETQRNKGNFPGRFSGRQFSNSRSEMNVSTLELGDSALYLCASSSHTGVNEQFFGPGTRLTVL.

V is TRBV28 and J is TRBJ2-5; 8 nucleotides align to TRBD2. This CDR3 comprises 16 residues. Trimming cost V 6 bases and J 5 bases; bases outside gene matches: 14. CDR1 and CDR2 from the germline V gene are MDHEN and SYDVKM. The CDR3: CASSHQTGGPEETQYF. CDR3 in DNA: TGTGCCAGCAGCCACCAGACGGGGGGGCCGGAGGAGACCCAGTACTTC.

The chain employs TRBV19 and TRBJ2-7, with 9 bases matching TRBD2. The ends lost 3 bases at V and 0 bases at J; junction bases unmatched: 3. This CDR3 contains 15 residues. The V gene's germline CDR1 is LNHDA and CDR2 SQIVND (reference sequence). CDR3 sequence reads: CASSISSGASYEQYF. The CDR3 nucleotides read TGTGCCAGTAGTATCTCTAGCGGGGCCTCCTACGAGCAGTACTTC.

This rearrangement joins TRBV7-6 to TRBJ1-1, with unresolved D. CDR3 length: 16 amino acids. Trimming removed 1 base at V and 2 bases at J, with 14 bases between. Germline CDR1 is SGHVS and CDR2 is FNYEAQ. CDR3: CASSLGVPSTNTEAFF. In nucleotides, the CDR3 is TGTGCCAGCAGCTTAGGTGTCCCTTCCACAAACACTGAAGCTTTCTTT.

This CDR3 reads CASSWQAFRDTQYF. The CDR3 bases are TGTGCCAGCAGCTGGCAGGCCTTCAGGGATACGCAGTATTTT. The chain recombines TRBV7-2 with TRBJ2-3; no firm D call. The CDR3 covers 14 residues. Trimming removed 4 bases at V and 6 bases at J, with 14 bases between. Germline V lookup: CDR1 SGHTA, CDR2 FQGNSA.

V usage is TRBV7-6 and J usage is TRBJ2-5, with 8 nucleotides matching TRBD2. The CDR3 totals 15 residues. Germline CDR1 SGHVS, CDR2 FNYEAQ. V gave up 3 bases and J gave up 5 bases; unmatched junction bases: 8. As DNA, the CDR3 is TGTGCCAGCAGCTTTAGCACGGGGGGGCCGGAGACCCAGTACTTC. Amino acids: CASSFSTGGPETQYF.

The V gene is TRBV27, the J gene TRBJ2-1, with 8 bases that match TRBD2. The CDR3 spans 14 residues. Germline CDR1 is MNHEY and CDR2 is SMNVEV (reference sequence). The ends lost 3 bases at V and 9 bases at J; junction bases unmatched: 7. The CDR3 DNA reads as TGTGCCAGCAGTTTCGGGGGGGCTGGAAGTGAGCAGTTCTTC. Translation: CASSFGGAGSEQFF.

This clone was seen more than once but under ten times. This rearrangement joins TRBV4-1 to TRBJ1-5, with D perhaps TRBD1 (5 bases). Germline V CDR1 and CDR2: MGHRA, YSYEKL. V lost 5 bases and J lost 6, with 23 bases in between. The CDR3 spans 17 residues. CDR3: CASSELDLGLASQPQHF. DNA for the CDR3: TGCGCCAGCAGCGAACTCGACCTGGGGCTTGCCAGTCAGCCCCAGCATTTT.

The V gene is TRBV13, the J gene TRBJ1-6; perhaps TRBD1 as D (5 bases). Deletions cut 6 bases from V and 10 bases from J, with 16 bases between. This CDR3 comprises 14 residues. The germline CDR1 and CDR2 sequences are PRHDT and FYEKMQ (reference sequence). The CDR3 is CASRPTGRGSPLHF. The CDR3 nucleotides are TGTGCCAGCAGACCTACGGGGAGGGGATCACCCCTCCACTTT.

V and J are TRBV9 and TRBJ1-6; tentatively, D is TRBD1 (6 bases). Germline loops: CDR1 SGDLS, CDR2 YYNGEE. The V end lost 4 bases, the J end lost 18 bases, and 17 bases lay between the germline ends. The CDR3 is 12 residues long. The CDR3 DNA reads TGTGCCAGCAGCACGGGGGAGGGACAACCCCACTTT. Its translation: CASSTGEGQPHF. Complete variable domain (other parts from reference TRBV9 and TRBJ1-6): DSGVTQTPKHLITATGQRVTLRCSPRSGDLSVYWYQQSLDQGLQFLIQYYNGEERAKGNILERFSAQQFPDLHSELNLSSLELGDSALYFCASSTGEGQPHFGNGTRLTVT.

This clone was detected only once. The CDR3 nucleotides read TGCGCCAGCAGCGCGGTAGGGGGCGAGGATCAGCCCCAGCATTTT. Residues: CASSAVGGEDQPQHF. The chain uses TRBV5-1 and TRBJ1-5; 7 bases align to TRBD1. Germline-derived CDR1 and CDR2 are SGHRS and YFSETQ. This CDR3 region has 15 residues. Losses at the gene ends were 4 bases for V and 5 bases for J; bases not matched to a gene: 9.